One sample yielded the 27 T cell receptor beta chains listed below, sequenced in a study of T cell responses to AZD1222 COVID-19 vaccine. Measured with immunoSEQ multiplex PCR; TCRdb has only the in-frame clones, and not every one. The sample includes around 130,000 clones, roughly nine tenths of them seen just once. The material was peripheral blood, obtained on day 0 of AZD1222 vaccination. All receptors derive from an adult in good health.

V is TRBV9 and J is TRBJ1-6; a possible D gene is TRBD1 (6 bases). Per germline, CDR1 SGDLS and CDR2 YYNGEE. Trimming left V 3 bases short and J 6 bases short, with 13 bases between. The CDR3 is 15 residues long. Here the CDR3 DNA reads TGTGCCAGCAGCGCAGGGGATCCTCCTAATTCACCCCTCCACTTT. As protein: CASSAGDPPNSPLHF.

The J gene is TRBJ2-2, the V gene TRBV6-5, with D possibly matching TRBD2 (6 bases). Germline loops: CDR1 MNHEY, CDR2 SVGAGI. Between the trimmed V and J ends, which lost 7 bases and 5 bases, there was a span of 14 bases. This CDR3 is built from 14 residues. The CDR3 coding sequence is TGTGCCAGCAAGGTACCGGGAGTGACCGGGGAGCTGTTTTTT. This codes for CASKVPGVTGELFF.

This clone came up once. The chain is built from TRBV9 and TRBJ2-1; D uncertain. Trimming cost V 0 bases and J 2 bases, with 12 bases left between them. The CDR3 contains 16 residues. CDR1 SGDLS and CDR2 YYNGEE come from the germline V gene. The CDR3: CASSVGGRGAYNEQFF. The CDR3 nucleotides read TGTGCCAGCAGCGTAGGGGGTCGCGGCGCCTACAATGAGCAGTTCTTC.

The gene calls are TRBV13 and TRBJ2-3; D may correspond to TRBD1 or TRBD2 (5 bases each). Germline V gene lookup returns CDR1 PRHDT and CDR2 FYEKMQ (reference sequence). Trimming shortened V by 4 bases and J by 4 bases, and 18 bases separated the two germline ends. The CDR3 has 16 amino acids. Here the CDR3 DNA reads TGTGCCAGCAGCTCCCCTCCAGGGAGTATATCAGATACGCAGTATTTT. Its protein is CASSSPPGSISDTQYF.

This chain joins TRBV5-6 and TRBJ2-7, with D maybe TRBD2 (6 bases). Germline CDR1 and CDR2: SGHDT and YYEEEE. CDR3 length: 12 residues. Trimming cost V 1 base and J 7 bases, with 9 bases left between them. CDR3 nucleotides: TGTGCCAGCAGCTTGTCCGCGGGGGAGCAGTACTTC. Amino acids: CASSLSAGEQYF. Drawing the rest from reference TRBV5-6 and TRBJ2-7, the complete variable domain is DAGVTQSPTHLIKTRGQQVTLRCSPKSGHDTVSWYQQALGQGPQFIFQYYEEEERQRGNFPDRFSGHQFPNYSSELNVNALLLGDSALYLCASSLSAGEQYFGPGTRLTVT.

The chain has TRBV4-1 and TRBJ1-5; D is ambiguous. CDR3 length: 14 amino acids. Germline V lookup: CDR1 MGHRA, CDR2 YSYEKL. V was cut by 1 base and J by 7 bases, with 11 bases left in between. CDR3 sequence: CASSQGGGQQPQHF. The DNA for the CDR3 is TGCGCCAGCAGCCAAGGGGGAGGGCAGCAGCCCCAGCATTTT.

This rearrangement joins TRBV5-1 to TRBJ1-4; TRBD1 agrees at 9 bases. The trim removed 8 bases at V and 0 bases at J, leaving 20 bases unmatched. The CDR3 length is 20 residues. In germline, CDR1 is SGHRS, CDR2 YFSETQ. CDR3 nucleotide sequence: TGCGCCAGTGGGGTGTCCCGGGACAGGGCCCCCGTTACAACTAATGAAAAACTGTTTTTT. Translated, it gives CASGVSRDRAPVTTNEKLFF. Together with reference TRBV5-1 and TRBJ1-4, the CDR3 gives the full variable domain: KAGVTQTPRYLIKTRGQQVTLSCSPISGHRSVSWYQQTPGQGLQFLFEYFSETQRNKGNFPGRFSGRQFSNSRSEMNVSTLELGDSALYLCASGVSRDRAPVTTNEKLFFGSGTQLSVL.

The DNA of the CDR3 is TGTGCCAGTAGTGCCCCCCAGGGGGGGCTTCACTATGGCTACACCTTC. It codes for CASSAPQGGLHYGYTF. The V call is TRBV19, the J call TRBJ1-2; 7 bases agree with TRBD1. CDR1 is LNHDA, CDR2 SQIVND, per germline (reference sequence). V shed 5 bases, J shed 3 bases, and the junction held 12 bases outside the gene matches. The CDR3 is 16 amino acids.

J is TRBJ2-1 and V is TRBV3-1 (or the pseudogene TRBV3-2); 7 nucleotides line up with TRBD2. This CDR3 has 16 residues. V trimming: 1 base; J trimming: 6 bases; junction bases outside the gene matches: 9. Germline V gene sequence: CDR1 LGHDT, CDR2 YNNKEL (reference sequence). Here the CDR3 DNA reads TGTGCCAGCAGCCAAGGGGTCGGGAGGATAAGCAATGAGCAGTTCTTC. Protein sequence: CASSQGVGRISNEQFF.

The V gene is TRBV7-9, the J gene TRBJ2-1; 7 bases line up with TRBD2. V lost 3 bases, J lost 8 bases, and 4 bases stayed unmatched. This CDR3 region has 13 residues. Germline-derived CDR1 and CDR2 are SEHNR and FQNEAQ (reference sequence). DNA of the CDR3: TGTGCCAGCAGCTTGGGGCTAGCGGATGAGCAGTTCTTC. It yields the protein CASSLGLADEQFF.

The CDR3 DNA sequence: TGTGCCAGCAGTGCCACCCAGGGTCCGTATGGCTACACCTTC. It specifies CASSATQGPYGYTF. The chain carries TRBV2 and TRBJ1-2; a possible D gene is TRBD1 (5 bases). V was cut by 4 bases and J by 5 bases, with 14 bases left in between. This CDR3 has 14 amino acids. Germline V gene lookup returns CDR1 SNHLY and CDR2 FYNNEI.

The chain joins TRBV6-5 to TRBJ2-7, with 10 positions matching TRBD1. The V gene's germline CDR1 is MNHEY and CDR2 SVGAGI. J gave up 5 bases and V 2 bases, and 9 bases lay outside the gene matches. CDR3 size: 16 residues. The CDR3: CASSYPRDRGVDEQYF. CDR3 in DNA: TGTGCCAGCAGTTACCCGCGGGACAGGGGAGTCGACGAGCAGTACTTC.

The chain uses TRBV7-8 and TRBJ1-5, with D uncertain. V lost 5 bases and J 2 bases, leaving 13 bases between the germline ends. CDR3 length equals 15 residues. Per germline, CDR1 SGHVS and CDR2 FQNEAQ. Here the CDR3 reads CASSPFGRGNQPQHF. Here the CDR3 DNA reads TGTGCCAGCAGCCCCTTTGGCCGGGGCAATCAGCCCCAGCATTTT. Full variable domain (missing parts from reference TRBV7-8 and TRBJ1-5): GAGVSQSPRYKVAKRGQDVALRCDPISGHVSLFWYQQALGQGPEFLTYFQNEAQLDKSGLPSDRFFAERPEGSVSTLKIQRTQQEDSAVYLCASSPFGRGNQPQHFGDGTRLSIL.

CDR3 region: CASSLAVADTQYF. CDR3 DNA: TGTGCCAGCAGTTTGGCGGTCGCAGATACGCAGTATTTT. The J gene is TRBJ2-3, the V gene TRBV6-5; D remains ambiguous. V was clipped by 4 bases and J by 4 bases, with 9 bases between them. CDR1 and CDR2 from the germline V gene are MNHEY and SVGAGI. This CDR3 comprises 13 residues.

The chain carries TRBV19 and TRBJ2-1; 11 bases agree with TRBD2. The ends lost 3 bases at V and 4 bases at J; junction bases unmatched: 5. This CDR3 comprises 16 residues. The germline CDR1 and CDR2 sequences are LNHDA and SQIVND (reference sequence). The CDR3 DNA reads as TGTGCCAGTAGTATGACTAGCGGGACCATATACAATGAGCAGTTCTTC. It specifies CASSMTSGTIYNEQFF.

The rearrangement links TRBV5-4 to TRBJ2-3, with unresolved D. V gave up 3 bases and J gave up 0 bases, with 8 bases separating them. Germline lookup yields CDR1 SGHNT and CDR2 YYREEE (reference sequence). This CDR3 spans 14 amino acids. CDR3 bases: TGTGCCAGCAGCTATGACTCGAGCACAGATACGCAGTATTTT. This gives the protein CASSYDSSTDTQYF.

The V gene is TRBV7-3, the J gene TRBJ2-2; D unclear. V gave up 2 bases and J gave up 5 bases, with 9 bases separating them. CDR3 length: 14 residues. The germline V gene has CDR1 SGHTA and CDR2 FQGTGA. CDR3 DNA: TGTGCCAGCAGCTTACGGCCCCCGACCGGGGAGCTGTTTTTT. The encoded protein is CASSLRPPTGELFF. Using reference TRBV7-3 and TRBJ2-2 for the parts outside the CDR3, the full variable domain is GAGVSQTPSNKVTEKGKYVELRCDPISGHTALYWYRQSLGQGPEFLIYFQGTGAADDSGLPNDRFFAVRPEGSVSTLKIQRTERGDSAVYLCASSLRPPTGELFFGEGSRLTVL.

The V gene is TRBV6-6, the J gene TRBJ1-2, with no clear D. CDR1 and CDR2 (germline): MNHNY, SVGAGI (reference sequence). V lost 2 bases, J lost 6 bases, and 13 bases lay in between. The CDR3 has 14 amino acids. The CDR3 DNA reads TGTGCCAGCAGTTACCCCACGACGGAAGATGGCTACACCTTC. It yields the protein CASSYPTTEDGYTF.

The chain couples TRBV18 to TRBJ2-7, with D possibly being TRBD2 (6 bases). This CDR3 region has 15 residues. CDR1 is KGHSH and CDR2 is LQKENI in the germline V gene. Trimming removed 2 bases at V and 2 bases at J, with 13 bases between. CDR3: CASSPGLAKAYEQYF. CDR3 nucleotide sequence: TGTGCCAGCTCACCAGGCCTAGCGAAAGCCTACGAGCAGTACTTC.

This chain uses TRBV6-1 with TRBJ2-2, with TRBD1 identical over 8 bases. V dropped 2 bases and J dropped 6; count of bases not matched to a gene: 5. Per germline, CDR1 MNHNS and CDR2 SASEGT. The length of the CDR3 is 15 residues. The CDR3 loop is CASSEYDRGAGELFF. The CDR3 bases are TGTGCCAGCAGTGAATATGACAGGGGCGCCGGGGAGCTGTTTTTT.

J is TRBJ2-2 and V is TRBV29-1; 7 bases align to TRBD2. The V gene's germline CDR1 is SQVTM and CDR2 ANQGSEA. V dropped 6 bases and J dropped 1; count of bases not matched to a gene: 2. The CDR3 has 13 amino acids. In nucleotides, the CDR3 is TGCAGCGTCGAGCGGGAGAACACCGGGGAGCTGTTTTTT. Amino acid sequence: CSVERENTGELFF.

This chain uses TRBV27 with TRBJ1-2, with TRBD1 matching 7 bases. Germline values: CDR1 MNHEY, CDR2 SMNVEV (reference sequence). V shed 5 bases and J 3 bases; nucleotides not matched to a gene: 9. This CDR3 has 15 amino acids. The CDR3 loop reads CASSNRGRGYYGYTF. CDR3 in DNA: TGTGCCAGCAGTAACCGGGGCAGGGGGTACTATGGCTACACCTTC.

The rearrangement links TRBV7-2 to TRBJ2-5, with 7 bases identical to TRBD2. CDR3 length equals 12 residues. The germline gives CDR1 SGHTA, CDR2 FQGNSA. After removal of 4 bases from V and 7 bases from J, the junction contained 3 bases not matched to a gene. The CDR3 is CASSSGGWTQYF. The CDR3 DNA sequence: TGTGCCAGCAGCTCCGGGGGGTGGACCCAGTACTTC.

V usage is TRBV4-1 and J usage is TRBJ2-7, with 7 bases aligning to TRBD1. The CDR3 is 15 residues long. With 0 bases clipped from V and 3 bases from J, the junction kept 5 bases outside the gene matches. Per the germline V gene, CDR1 is MGHRA and CDR2 is YSYEKL. CDR3 coding DNA: TGCGCCAGCAGCCAAGATCAGACAGGGTTCTACGAGCAGTACTTC. Encoded protein: CASSQDQTGFYEQYF.

This chain joins TRBV2 and TRBJ2-2; the match to TRBD1 covers 7 bases. J gave up 2 bases and V 6 bases, and 6 bases lay outside the gene matches. The germline V gene encodes CDR1 SNHLY and CDR2 FYNNEI. The CDR3 loop spans 15 amino acids. Here the CDR3 reads CASRTGQRNTGELFF. CDR3 bases: TGTGCCAGCAGGACGGGACAGAGAAACACCGGGGAGCTGTTTTTT. Using reference TRBV2 and TRBJ2-2 for the parts outside the CDR3, the full variable domain is EPEVTQTPSHQVTQMGQEVILRCVPISNHLYFYWYRQILGQKVEFLVSFYNNEISEKSEIFDDQFSVERPDGSNFTLKIRSTKLEDSAMYFCASRTGQRNTGELFFGEGSRLTVL.

The rearrangement uses TRBV3-1 (or the pseudogene TRBV3-2) and TRBJ2-7; 8 positions match TRBD1. The V segment lost 1 base and the J segment 0 bases; nucleotides outside the gene matches: 2. CDR1 and CDR2 (germline): LGHDT, YNNKEL (reference sequence). The CDR3 has 15 residues. For the CDR3, the DNA is TGTGCCAGCAGCCAAGGGACAGGGACCTCCTACGAGCAGTACTTC. As protein: CASSQGTGTSYEQYF.

The chain joins TRBV7-9 to TRBJ2-5, with 7 bases aligning to TRBD2. Trimming cost V 5 bases and J 2 bases; bases outside gene matches: 5. The germline CDR1 and CDR2 sequences are SEHNR and FQNEAQ (reference sequence). This CDR3 comprises 14 residues. The CDR3 bases are TGTGCCAGCAGCGCAGCGGGACGACAAGAGACCCAGTACTTC. Protein: CASSAAGRQETQYF.